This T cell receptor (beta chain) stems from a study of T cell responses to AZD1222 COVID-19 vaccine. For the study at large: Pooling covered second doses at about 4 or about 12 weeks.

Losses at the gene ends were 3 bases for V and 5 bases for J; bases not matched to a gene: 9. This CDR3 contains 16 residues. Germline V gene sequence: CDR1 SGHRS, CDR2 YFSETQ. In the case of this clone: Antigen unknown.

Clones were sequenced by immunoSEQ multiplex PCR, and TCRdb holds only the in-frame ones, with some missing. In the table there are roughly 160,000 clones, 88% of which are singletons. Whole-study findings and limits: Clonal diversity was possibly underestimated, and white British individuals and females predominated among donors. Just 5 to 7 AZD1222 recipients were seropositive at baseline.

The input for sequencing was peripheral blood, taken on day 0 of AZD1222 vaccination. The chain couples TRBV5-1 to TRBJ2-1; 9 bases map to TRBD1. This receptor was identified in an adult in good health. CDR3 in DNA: TGCGCCAGCAGCTCCCGGGACAGGGAGGACGACAATGAGCAGTTCTTC. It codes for CASSSRDREDDNEQFF.